This entry lists 30 T cell receptor beta chains sequenced from one sample in a study of identical twins (dated by TCRdb to 2016 to 2017). Libraries came from 5' RACE. Sequencer: Illumina HiSeq 2000. TCRdb trimmed the raw reads at Q25, called clones with MiXCR and kept productive beta chains. Entries are consolidated by CDR3 protein sequence, retaining the most common genes and DNA. The sample contains some 1,600,000 distinct CDR3 sequences, about 31% of them found a single time. Jointly, the top ten make up approximately 0.29% of the sample. Sequencing was done on a sample of cord blood. The receptor set was obtained from a newborn girl in good health.

The V call is TRBV20-1, the J call TRBJ2-4; D not certain. The DNA matches TRBJ2-7 better at its end, which makes the J call doubtful. Germline CDR1 is DFQATT and CDR2 is SNEGSKA (reference sequence). This CDR3 contains 14 residues. The CDR3 loop is CSARSLSGSYEQYF. The CDR3 DNA reads TGCAGTGCTAGGTCCCTGAGTGGTTCCTACGAGCAGTACTTC.

This clonotype came up a few times. J is TRBJ1-4 and V is TRBV12-3 or TRBV12-4; no clear D. The V gene lost 8 bases and the J gene lost 3 bases, with 19 bases spanning the gap. This CDR3 has 16 amino acids. DNA for the CDR3: TGTGCCAGCGCCCCAGAGGGATGGCCCTCTAATGAAAAACTGTTTTTT. Protein sequence: CASAPEGWPSNEKLFF.

The V call is TRBV12-3 or TRBV12-4, the J call TRBJ2-5; 10 bases match TRBD1. This CDR3 is built from 17 residues. Trimming at V came to 3 bases and at J to 11 bases, leaving 18 bases not matched to a gene. For the CDR3, the DNA is TGTGCCAGCAGTTTCTCGAGCGGGACAGGGGTCCACAATGAGCAGTACTTC. Residues: CASSFSSGTGVHNEQYF.

This rearrangement joins TRBV7-2 to TRBJ1-3; D ambiguous. The CDR3 spans 13 residues. The germline gives CDR1 SGHTA, CDR2 FQGNSA. The V end was cut by 3 bases, the J end by 5 bases, with 8 bases between. CDR3 sequence reads: CASSLRGRNTIYF. DNA for the CDR3: TGTGCCAGCAGCTTGCGGGGTAGAAACACCATATATTTT.

This clonotype appeared a few times. The chain carries TRBV20-1 and TRBJ1-4; TRBD1 might be the D (6 bases). V was trimmed by 3 bases and J by 8 bases, leaving 10 bases between them. This CDR3 is built from 12 residues. Germline values: CDR1 DFQATT, CDR2 SNEGSKA (reference sequence). CDR3: CSASEGGEKLFF. CDR3 coding DNA: TGCAGTGCTAGCGAGGGGGGCGAAAAACTGTTTTTT.

The rearrangement links TRBV7-9 to TRBJ2-3; D gene ambiguous. CDR3 length: 15 amino acids. V lost 1 base and J lost 4, with 12 bases in between. Germline V gene sequence: CDR1 SEHNR, CDR2 FQNEAQ (reference sequence). CDR3 sequence reads: CASSLGGPASDTQYF. The CDR3 nucleotides are TGTGCCAGCAGCTTAGGCGGCCCAGCGTCAGATACGCAGTATTTT.

The gene calls are TRBV5-4 and TRBJ1-2; no reliable D call. The CDR3 is 13 amino acids. Trimming stripped 1 base from V and 6 bases from J, with 10 bases between. Per germline, CDR1 SGHNT and CDR2 YYREEE (reference sequence). CDR3 residues: CASSLKELHGYTF. As DNA, the CDR3 is TGTGCCAGCAGCTTGAAGGAGCTTCATGGCTACACCTTC.

About this clonotype itself: An end of the junction does not agree with germline; a read error may underlie this. The V gene is TRBV5-1, the J gene TRBJ2-2, with TRBD2 as a possible D gene (6 bases). The germline gives CDR1 SGHRS, CDR2 YFSETQ. The CDR3 has 14 amino acids. The CDR3 DNA is TGCGCCAGCAGCTTGGCCTTTAATCCCGGGGGGCTGTTTTTT. It specifies CASSLAFNPGGLFF.

This clonotype was observed a handful of times. V gene TRBV10-3 combines with J gene TRBJ2-3; 15 nucleotides line up with TRBD2. CDR1 is ENHRY, CDR2 SYGVKD, per germline. With 4 bases clipped from V and 0 bases from J, the junction kept 2 bases outside the gene matches. The CDR3 is 17 amino acids. Written as DNA, the CDR3 is TGTGCCATCAGTGGGACTAGCGGGAGGGCTAGCACAGATACGCAGTATTTT. This encodes CAISGTSGRASTDTQYF.

This clonotype was found a few times. The chain couples TRBV7-9 to TRBJ2-1; 12 bases line up with TRBD2. Germline V lookup: CDR1 SEHNR, CDR2 FQNEAQ (reference sequence). The junction had 4 bases not matched to a gene; V was cut back by 5 bases and J by 8 bases. The CDR3 runs to 14 residues. Written as DNA, the CDR3 is TGTGCCAGCAGCCGGACTAGCGGGATGCATGAGCAGTTCTTC. It yields the protein CASSRTSGMHEQFF.

The chain uses TRBV2 and TRBJ1-5; tentatively, D is TRBD1 (5 bases). This CDR3 is 15 amino acids long. Trimming removed 4 bases from V and 6 bases from J, with 16 bases in between. The germline gives CDR1 SNHLY, CDR2 FYNNEI. Written as DNA, the CDR3 is TGTGCCAGCAGTGTTTCAGGGCCGTCCGGTCAGCCCCAGCATTTT. Translation: CASSVSGPSGQPQHF.

This rearrangement joins TRBV12-3 or TRBV12-4 to TRBJ1-5, with a possible D match to TRBD1 (6 bases). The CDR3 covers 15 residues. Trimming took 1 base from V and 3 from J, leaving 10 bases between them. This CDR3 is CASSLGSGDNQPQHF. The DNA for the CDR3 is TGTGCCAGCAGTTTAGGATCAGGGGACAATCAGCCCCAGCATTTT.

In its sample, this clonotype was seen a few times. The V call is TRBV27, the J call TRBJ2-7; 10 bases are a match to TRBD2. Germline V CDR1 and CDR2: MNHEY, SMNVEV (reference sequence). There are 14 residues in the CDR3. Losses at the gene ends were 5 bases for V and 3 bases for J; bases not matched to a gene: 4. The CDR3, as DNA: TGTGCCAGCAGTCCTAGCGGGGGCTACTACGAGCAGTACTTC. Translated: CASSPSGGYYEQYF.

The chain uses TRBV5-1 and TRBJ2-7; 7 nucleotides agree with TRBD2. This CDR3 comprises 14 residues. CDR1 and CDR2 from the germline V gene are SGHRS and YFSETQ. The J segment lost 2 bases and the V segment lost 1 base, leaving 3 bases of the junction unmatched. The CDR3 bases are TGCGCCAGCAGCTTGTGGGGGGGGACCTACGAGCAGTACTTC. This sequence encodes CASSLWGGTYEQYF.

Ten or more counts support this clonotype. The rearrangement uses TRBV12-3 or TRBV12-4 and TRBJ2-3; the match to TRBD2 covers 12 bases. V lost 6 bases and J lost 0; bases outside the gene matches: 4. The CDR3 consists of 16 residues. The CDR3 DNA reads TGTGCCAGCAGCCCAGGACTAGCGGGAAGCACAGATACGCAGTATTTT. Protein sequence: CASSPGLAGSTDTQYF.

The rearrangement joins TRBV6-5 to TRBJ1-1, with TRBD1 identical over 9 bases. There are 13 residues in the CDR3. CDR1 is MNHEY, CDR2 SVGAGI, per germline. V lost 5 bases and J lost 10; bases outside the gene matches: 8. CDR3 sequence: CASSNRGRLGAFF. The CDR3 nucleotides are TGTGCCAGCAGTAACAGGGGGCGGTTGGGAGCTTTCTTT.

The chain carries TRBV5-1 and TRBJ2-7, with TRBD1 matching 7 bases. CDR3 length: 15 residues. Per germline, CDR1 SGHRS and CDR2 YFSETQ. With 6 bases clipped from V and 0 bases from J, the junction kept 9 bases outside the gene matches. In DNA, the CDR3 is TGCGCCAGCAAATTCTGGGACAGTTCCTCCTACGAGCAGTACTTC. It encodes CASKFWDSSSYEQYF. Drawing the rest from reference TRBV5-1 and TRBJ2-7, the complete variable domain is KAGVTQTPRYLIKTRGQQVTLSCSPISGHRSVSWYQQTPGQGLQFLFEYFSETQRNKGNFPGRFSGRQFSNSRSEMNVSTLELGDSALYLCASKFWDSSSYEQYFGPGTRLTVT.

This clonotype was found many times. This chain uses TRBV14 with TRBJ2-7; 8 nucleotides line up with TRBD2. The CDR3 spans 14 residues. With V trimmed by 3 bases and J by 1 base, 2 bases remained unmatched. The germline gives CDR1 SGHDN, CDR2 FVKESK. The CDR3 DNA follows: TGTGCCAGCAGCCAGGGACTAGATTCCTACGAGCAGTACTTC. Protein sequence: CASSQGLDSYEQYF.

This clonotype was seen a handful of times. The CDR3 is CASRSRPQGAGATNEKLFF. CDR3 nucleotides: TGTGCCAGCAGAAGCCGTCCCCAGGGCGCGGGTGCAACTAATGAAAAACTGTTTTTT. This chain uses TRBV6-1 with TRBJ1-4; weak D call: TRBD1 (5 bases). Trimming removed 6 bases at V and 0 bases at J, with 23 bases between. Germline CDR1 MNHNS, CDR2 SASEGT. The CDR3 has 19 amino acids.

The rearrangement joins TRBV4-2 to TRBJ1-1; 7 bases match TRBD1. The CDR3 spans 17 residues. The germline V gene encodes CDR1 LGHNA and CDR2 YNFKEQ. The junction had 10 bases not matched to a gene; V was cut back by 2 bases and J by 1 base. CDR3 sequence (DNA): TGTGCCAGCAGCCAAAGACAGGGTAAGATTACGAACACTGAAGCTTTCTTT. Protein sequence: CASSQRQGKITNTEAFF.

This clonotype has more than one count but fewer than ten. The chain carries TRBV5-1 and TRBJ2-1; a possible D gene is TRBD1 (5 bases). The CDR3 totals 15 residues. V was clipped by 0 bases and J by 4 bases, with 11 bases between them. Germline loops: CDR1 SGHRS, CDR2 YFSETQ. CDR3 sequence: CASSLVGAQYNEQFF. For the CDR3, the DNA is TGCGCCAGCAGCTTGGTTGGGGCCCAATACAATGAGCAGTTCTTC.

This clonotype occurred a few times. This chain uses TRBV20-1 with TRBJ1-2; D is uncertain. The CDR3 has 14 amino acids. Trimming removed 1 base from V and 0 bases from J, with 9 bases in between. Germline CDR1 is DFQATT and CDR2 is SNEGSKA (reference sequence). DNA of the CDR3: TGCAGTGCTAGAGCCTTAGCTACTAACTATGGCTACACCTTC. This encodes CSARALATNYGYTF.

This clonotype was detected many times. The genes are TRBV10-3 and TRBJ2-3; 9 positions match TRBD2. CDR1 and CDR2 from the germline V gene are ENHRY and SYGVKD. Trimming took 7 bases from V and 1 from J; bases not matched to a gene: 0. The CDR3 sequence is 13 residues long. DNA of the CDR3: TGTGCCATCACTAGCGGGGGCACAGATACGCAGTATTTT. It yields the protein CAITSGGTDTQYF.

This chain's CDR3 is CASGSPSGGSHNEQYF. In nucleotides, the CDR3 is TGTGCTAGTGGATCCCCTAGCGGGGGGTCCCACAATGAGCAGTACTTC. This chain joins TRBV12-5 and TRBJ2-5, with 11 bases matching TRBD2. The CDR3 loop spans 16 amino acids. Per germline, CDR1 LGHNT and CDR2 FRNRAP. V lost 6 bases to trimming and J lost 11 bases; unmatched junction nucleotides: 17.

This chain links TRBV3-1 with TRBJ2-1; 8 nucleotides align to TRBD2. V dropped 6 bases and J dropped 2; count of bases not matched to a gene: 6. Germline V gene data show CDR1 as LGHDT and CDR2 as YNNKEL (reference sequence). There are 15 residues in the CDR3. CDR3 DNA sequence: TGTGCCAGCAGACCCAGCGGGAGAACCTACAATGAGCAGTTCTTC. As protein: CASRPSGRTYNEQFF.

The V call is TRBV11-2, the J call TRBJ2-5; weak D call: TRBD1 (6 bases). TRBJ2-7 matches the DNA end more closely, so the J call is doubtful. Germline values: CDR1 SGHAT, CDR2 FQNNGV. The CDR3 sequence is 13 residues long. CDR3: CASSTDRPDEQYF. The CDR3 nucleotides read TGTGCCAGCAGCACTGACAGGCCGGACGAGCAGTACTTC.

Comment on this clonotype: One base separates it from a far larger clone, so it is likely a read error. The CDR3 DNA sequence: TGTGCCAGCAGCTTAGGGATTTCACCCCTCCACTTT. Its protein product is CASSLGISPLHF. V usage is TRBV7-9 and J usage is TRBJ1-6, with D unclear. Germline V gene data show CDR1 as SEHNR and CDR2 as FQNEAQ (reference sequence). V was clipped by 1 base and J by 9 bases, with 4 bases between them. The CDR3 is 12 amino acids.

The table lists this clonotype with a few counts. V and J are TRBV4-1 and TRBJ1-4; 7 bases match TRBD1. The V and J ends lost 4 bases and 1 base, in that order; junction bases with no gene match: 3. Germline lookup yields CDR1 MGHRA and CDR2 YSYEKL. CDR3 size: 15 residues. CDR3 residues: CASSPDRRTNEKLFF. CDR3 sequence (DNA): TGCGCCAGCAGCCCGGACAGGAGAACTAATGAAAAACTGTTTTTT.

The V and J genes are TRBV5-1 and TRBJ2-4; 14 bases map to TRBD2. Germline V gives CDR1 SGHRS, CDR2 YFSETQ. V gave up 3 bases and J gave up 3 bases; unmatched junction bases: 8. This CDR3 region has 18 residues. CDR3 region: CASSSRLAGGLGKNIQYF. DNA of the CDR3: TGCGCCAGCAGCTCCAGACTAGCGGGGGGGCTGGGCAAAAACATTCAGTACTTC.

The genes are TRBV7-2 and TRBJ2-5, with TRBD2 identical over 8 bases. Per the germline V gene, CDR1 is SGHTA and CDR2 is FQGNSA. After removal of 5 bases from V and 4 bases from J, the junction contained 12 bases not matched to a gene. This CDR3 region has 16 residues. Here the CDR3 DNA reads TGTGCCAGCAGCCCCAATTTCCGGGAGGGGAGAGAGACCCAGTACTTC. Protein product: CASSPNFREGRETQYF. Supplemented by reference TRBV7-2 and TRBJ2-5, the full variable domain reads GAGVSQSPSNKVTEKGKDVELRCDPISGHTALYWYRQSLGQGLEFLIYFQGNSAPDKSGLPSDRFSAERTGGSVSTLTIQRTQQEDSAVYLCASSPNFREGRETQYFGPGTRLLVL.